The TCR beta chain described here comes from a study of T-cell memory formation after mild COVID-19. Study-level information: TCR clusters were largely donor specific. Findings and limits, study-wide: Some clones that responded turned up in pre-infection memory, which suggests that cross-reactive memory joined in. Clonal second-wave expansions that peaked on day 37 had unconfirmed SARS-CoV-2 specificity.

Notes on this clonotype: Its antigen is as yet unknown.

CDR3 length equals 15 residues. V lost 7 bases, J lost 4 bases, and 9 bases stayed unmatched. CDR1 and CDR2 from the germline V gene are LNHDA and SQIVND (reference sequence). Using constant-segment primers, 5'RACE produced TCR alpha and TCR beta cDNA libraries carrying sample barcodes and UMIs. One entry per CDR3 protein, called by TCRdb with MiXCR from the 5' RACE reads. The sample lists 360,000 or so distinct CDR3 sequences; 25% to 30% were seen once. The gene calls are TRBV19 and TRBJ2-3; TRBD2 matches at 9 bases. Sequencing used PBMCs or a T cell subset sorted from them (not recorded which). The receptor's source is an adult woman who had mild COVID-19 (a few samples of this study predate the infection). Cell type and time point are not known. The CDR3 bases are TGTGCCAGTAAATTAGCGGGAGTAGTCGCAGATACGCAGTATTTT. Translating gives CASKLAGVVADTQYF. Together with reference TRBV19 and TRBJ2-3, the CDR3 gives the full variable domain: DGGITQSPKYLFRKEGQNVTLSCEQNLNHDAMYWYRQDPGQGLRLIYYSQIVNDFQKGDIAEGYSVSREKKESFPLTVTSAQKNPTAFYLCASKLAGVVADTQYFGPGTRLTVL.